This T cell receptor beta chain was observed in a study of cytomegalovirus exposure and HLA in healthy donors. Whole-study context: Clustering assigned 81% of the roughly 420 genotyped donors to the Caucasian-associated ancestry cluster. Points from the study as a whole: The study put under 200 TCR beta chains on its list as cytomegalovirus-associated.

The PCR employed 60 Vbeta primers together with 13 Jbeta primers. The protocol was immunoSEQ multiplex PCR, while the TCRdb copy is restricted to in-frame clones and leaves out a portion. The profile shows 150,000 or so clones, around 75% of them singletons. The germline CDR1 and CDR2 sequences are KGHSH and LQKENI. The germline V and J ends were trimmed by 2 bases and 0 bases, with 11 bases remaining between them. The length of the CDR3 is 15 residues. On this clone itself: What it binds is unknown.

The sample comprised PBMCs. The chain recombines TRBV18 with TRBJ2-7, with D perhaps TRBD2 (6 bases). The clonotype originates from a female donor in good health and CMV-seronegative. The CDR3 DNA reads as TGTGCCAGCTCACCAAGCCGCGGGGACTCCTACGAGCAGTACTTC. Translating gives CASSPSRGDSYEQYF.